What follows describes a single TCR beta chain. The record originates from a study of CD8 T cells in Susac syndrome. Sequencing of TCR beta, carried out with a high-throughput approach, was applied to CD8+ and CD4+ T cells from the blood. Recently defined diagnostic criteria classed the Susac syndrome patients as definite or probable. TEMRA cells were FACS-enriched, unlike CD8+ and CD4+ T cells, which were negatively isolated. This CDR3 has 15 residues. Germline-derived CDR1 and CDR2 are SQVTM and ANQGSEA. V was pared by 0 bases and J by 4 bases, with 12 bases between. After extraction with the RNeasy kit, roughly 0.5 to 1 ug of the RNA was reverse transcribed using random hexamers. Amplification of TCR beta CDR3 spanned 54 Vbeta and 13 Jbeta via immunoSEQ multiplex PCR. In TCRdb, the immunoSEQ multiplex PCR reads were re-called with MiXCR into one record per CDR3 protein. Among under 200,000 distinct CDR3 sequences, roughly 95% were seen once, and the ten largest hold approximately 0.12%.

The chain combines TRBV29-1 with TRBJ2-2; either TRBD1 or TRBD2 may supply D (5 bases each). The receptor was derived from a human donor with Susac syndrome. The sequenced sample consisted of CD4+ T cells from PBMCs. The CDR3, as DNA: TGCAGCGTTGAAGATCCGAATGGGGGCACCGGGGAGCTGTTTTTT. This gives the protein CSVEDPNGGTGELFF.